Each of the 22 T cell receptor beta chains below was sequenced from the same sample in a study of blood T cells in healthy people across ages. A second roughly 7 to 11 cycle PCR used barcoded and J-beta primers. MiXCR, run by TCRdb on the 5' RACE reads, gives a single entry per CDR3 protein. The repertoire holds approximately 810,000 distinct CDR3 sequences, with about 30% as singletons. Sequenced: blood. The receptors were gathered from a woman aged 80 or older in good health.

This clonotype was recorded many times. This sequence joins TRBV12-3 or TRBV12-4 and TRBJ2-7; 10 positions agree with TRBD1. CDR3 length equals 13 residues. Trimming took 6 bases from V and 9 from J; bases not matched to a gene: 8. CDR3 DNA sequence: TGTGCCAGCAGCCGTCTCGGACAGGGGGGGCAGTACTTC. It translates to CASSRLGQGGQYF.

On this clonotype: A much larger clone lies a single base off, so this may be a read error. The CDR3 sequence: CSATLDRGTFYTF. CDR3 sequence (DNA): TGCAGTGCTACGCTGGACAGGGGGACTTTCTACACCTTC. The rearrangement links TRBV20-1 to TRBJ1-2; 10 bases match TRBD1. The junction had 9 bases not matched to a gene; V was cut back by 4 bases and J by 10 bases. Germline loops: CDR1 DFQATT, CDR2 SNEGSKA (reference sequence). The CDR3 is 13 residues long.

This clonotype was counted a few times. A much more abundant neighbour one base away suggests this may be a read error. The V and J genes are TRBV12-3 or TRBV12-4 and TRBJ2-1; 9 bases are shared with TRBD1. The tail of the sequence fits TRBJ2-7 better, so the J call may be wrong. The CDR3 is made up of 15 amino acids. DNA of the CDR3: TGTGCCAGCAGCGGGACAGGGACAACCTACAATGAGCAGTACTTC. Encoded protein: CASSGTGTTYNEQYF.

V and J are TRBV15 and TRBJ1-2; maybe TRBD1 (5 bases). The CDR3 sequence is 14 residues long. From germline, CDR1 is LNHNV and CDR2 YYDKDF (reference sequence). Between the trimmed V and J ends, which lost 8 bases and 0 bases, there was a span of 13 bases. CDR3 loop: CATRGGASNYGYTF. The CDR3 bases are TGTGCCACCCGCGGAGGGGCGTCTAACTATGGCTACACCTTC.

Of note for this clonotype: This may be a read error, as it is one base from a much larger clone. This sequence joins TRBV7-9 and TRBJ1-5; TRBD1 aligns across 8 bases. The CDR3 has 14 amino acids. CDR1 is SEHNR, CDR2 FQNEAQ, per germline (reference sequence). J gave up 10 bases and V 5 bases, and 10 bases lay outside the gene matches. The CDR3 bases are TGTGCCAGCAGCCGGACAGGGCGGCCCCATCCCCAGCATTTT. Protein: CASSRTGRPHPQHF.

In the case of this clonotype: This may stem from a read error, because a much larger clone lies one nucleotide away. This chain connects TRBV6-5 to TRBJ2-1; 10 bases map to TRBD2. The ends lost 5 bases at V and 13 bases at J; junction bases unmatched: 17. CDR1 is MNHEY, CDR2 SVGAGI, per germline. The CDR3 has 16 residues. The CDR3 DNA is TGTGCCAGCAGTGTACTAGCGGGGCCATCGGGGAAGACCCAGTTCTTC. Translated, it gives CASSVLAGPSGKTQFF.

The sample holds many counts of this clonotype. The chain has TRBV27 and TRBJ1-1; TRBD1 agrees at 8 bases. Germline CDR1 reads MNHEY; CDR2 reads SMNVEV (reference sequence). This CDR3 is 14 amino acids long. J lost 2 bases, V lost 5 bases, and 4 bases had no gene match. The CDR3 loop is CASSRQGPNTEAFF. CDR3 nucleotide sequence: TGTGCCAGCAGTCGACAGGGGCCTAACACTGAAGCTTTCTTT.

CDR3 coding DNA: TGTGCCAGCAGCTCCCCGGCAGGGTCGGGCACTGAAGCTTTCTTT. This encodes CASSSPAGSGTEAFF. This chain connects TRBV7-2 to TRBJ1-1; tentatively, D is TRBD1 (5 bases). CDR3 size: 15 residues. CDR1 is SGHTA and CDR2 is FQGNSA in the germline V gene. V lost 4 bases to trimming and J lost 4 bases, with 16 bases between them. Complete variable domain (other parts from reference TRBV7-2 and TRBJ1-1): GAGVSQSPSNKVTEKGKDVELRCDPISGHTALYWYRQSLGQGLEFLIYFQGNSAPDKSGLPSDRFSAERTGGSVSTLTIQRTQQEDSAVYLCASSSPAGSGTEAFFGQGTRLTVV.

This clonotype was detected many times. The V and J genes are TRBV5-1 and TRBJ1-2; D remains unclear. The CDR3 length is 16 residues. The V gene's germline CDR1 is SGHRS and CDR2 YFSETQ. Trimming shortened V by 0 bases and J by 4 bases, and 16 bases separated the two germline ends. The CDR3 nucleotides read TGCGCCAGCAGCTTGGCTTCCAGAGATCGGGGCTATGGCTACACCTTC. Its translation: CASSLASRDRGYGYTF.

Only one count was recorded for this clonotype. A much larger clonotype is one base distant, so this may be a read error. DNA of the CDR3: TGTGCCAGCAGTTTACCGAGACGGAAATCTAGCCCAGATACGCAGTATTTT. It codes for CASSLPRRKSSPDTQYF. V is TRBV28 and J is TRBJ2-3, with a tentative D call TRBD2 (5 bases). Germline-derived CDR1 and CDR2 are MDHEN and SYDVKM. The CDR3 has 17 residues. V dropped 2 bases and J dropped 4 bases, with 19 bases sitting between them.

J is TRBJ2-2 and V is TRBV21-1; the DNA was not used to check the table's D call, TRBD1. TRBV21-1 is described as a pseudogene. The CDR3 has 17 residues. The CDR3 loop reads CASSFTGETVTTGELFF. CDR3 nucleotides: TGTGCCAGCAGCTTCACAGGGGAGACAGTTACTACAGGGGAGCTGTTTTTT.

The chain carries TRBV15 and TRBJ1-5, with TRBD1 identical over 9 bases. CDR1 LNHNV and CDR2 YYDKDF come from the germline V gene (reference sequence). Unmatched junction bases numbered 12, after V lost 6 bases and J lost 6 bases. The CDR3 spans 16 residues. As DNA, the CDR3 is TGTGCCACCAGTAGAATCCGGGGACAGGGAATTCAGCCCCAGCATTTT. Translated, it gives CATSRIRGQGIQPQHF.

Worth noting for this clonotype: A much larger clone lies a single base off, so this may be a read error. The chain combines TRBV11-2 with TRBJ2-5, with D perhaps TRBD2 (6 bases). The ends were cut back, 5 bases at V and 2 bases at J, with 15 bases in the middle. The CDR3 spans 15 residues. Germline CDR1 is SGHAT and CDR2 is FQNNGV. In DNA form, the CDR3 reads TGTGCCAGCAGCCCCTGCCCGGGAGCGCAAGAGACCCAGTACTTC. Protein product: CASSPCPGAQETQYF.

In its sample, this clonotype was seen a few times. The chain employs TRBV18 and TRBJ1-5, with TRBD1 matching 9 bases. The CDR3 is 15 residues long. The V segment lost 8 bases and the J segment 0 bases; nucleotides outside the gene matches: 5. Germline V CDR1 and CDR2: KGHSH, LQKENI. CDR3 region: CASPRTGVSNQPQHF. DNA for the CDR3: TGTGCCAGCCCACGGACAGGGGTTAGCAATCAGCCCCAGCATTTT. Complete variable domain (other parts from reference TRBV18 and TRBJ1-5): NAGVMQNPRHLVRRRGQEARLRCSPMKGHSHVYWYRQLPEEGLKFMVYLQKENIIDESGMPKERFSAEFPKEGPSILRIQQVVRGDSAAYFCASPRTGVSNQPQHFGDGTRLSIL.

This clonotype was counted at least ten times. The chain combines TRBV7-8 with TRBJ1-6, with 9 bases matching TRBD1. The V gene end was trimmed by 5 bases and the J gene end by 10 bases; junction bases not matched to a gene: 6. The CDR3 is made up of 14 amino acids. Germline values: CDR1 SGHVS, CDR2 FQNEAQ. This CDR3 is CASSPGTGSSPLHF. For the CDR3, the DNA is TGTGCCAGCAGCCCTGGGACAGGGAGCTCACCCCTCCACTTT.

This clonotype appeared a few times. The chain links TRBV20-1 to TRBJ2-2; tentatively, D is TRBD2 (7 bases). V was clipped by 3 bases and J by 7 bases, with 15 bases between them. The CDR3 has 14 residues. Germline V gives CDR1 DFQATT, CDR2 SNEGSKA (reference sequence). Here the CDR3 reads CSARMGGPIGELFF. CDR3 bases: TGCAGTGCTAGGATGGGGGGGCCGATCGGGGAGCTGTTTTTT.

Many counts were recorded for this clonotype. The V call is TRBV9, the J call TRBJ2-1, with D possibly called TRBD1 or TRBD2 (7 bases each). The CDR3 is 15 amino acids. V shed 7 bases and J shed 9 bases, with 23 bases lying between them. The V gene's germline CDR1 is SGDLS and CDR2 YYNGEE. Written as DNA, the CDR3 is TGTGCCAGCCGCACCGACTCGACAGGGAGGGGTGAGCAGTTCTTC. Protein: CASRTDSTGRGEQFF.

This clonotype was found many times. The genes are TRBV5-1 and TRBJ2-5; 8 nucleotides agree with TRBD1. This CDR3 has 15 amino acids. Germline lookup yields CDR1 SGHRS and CDR2 YFSETQ. Germline trimming cut 1 base from V and 2 bases from J; bases unmatched to any gene: 4. The CDR3 DNA reads as TGCGCCAGCAGCTTGACAGGGGGAATACAAGAGACCCAGTACTTC. Protein product: CASSLTGGIQETQYF.

This chain joins TRBV19 and TRBJ2-3; a possible D gene is TRBD1 (6 bases). V gave up 4 bases and J gave up 5 bases, with 13 bases separating them. This CDR3 contains 14 residues. CDR1 and CDR2 from the germline V gene are LNHDA and SQIVND (reference sequence). The CDR3 nucleotides are TGTGCCAGTAGTAGGACAGACCTCTTAGATACGCAGTATTTT. It codes for CASSRTDLLDTQYF.

This clonotype was recorded at least ten times. The rearrangement links TRBV20-1 to TRBJ2-1; TRBD2 agrees at 10 bases. V shed 3 bases, J shed 6 bases, and the junction held 8 bases outside the gene matches. The CDR3 is made up of 15 amino acids. Germline loops: CDR1 DFQATT, CDR2 SNEGSKA (reference sequence). The DNA for the CDR3 is TGCAGTGCTAGTGAGCGGGGGGGATCTATCAATGAGCAGTTCTTC. This codes for CSASERGGSINEQFF.

The chain recombines TRBV27 with TRBJ2-7, with 7 bases that match TRBD1. V lost 6 bases and J lost 0; bases outside the gene matches: 11. The germline V gene encodes CDR1 MNHEY and CDR2 SMNVEV (reference sequence). There are 16 residues in the CDR3. In nucleotides, the CDR3 is TGTGCCAGCAGAGCCCTATCCGGGACAGACTCCTACGAGCAGTACTTC. Amino acids: CASRALSGTDSYEQYF.

As for this clonotype: A read error may be the cause here, since a much bigger clone is one base away. The rearrangement uses TRBV7-2 and TRBJ2-4; D is possibly TRBD2 (5 bases). The end of the DNA is better explained by TRBJ2-7, so the J call may be wrong. This CDR3 spans 14 amino acids. Germline V CDR1 and CDR2: SGHTA, FQGNSA. The CDR3: CASRLRRSTDEQYF. CDR3 nucleotide sequence: TGTGCCAGCAGATTAAGGAGGAGTACCGACGAGCAGTACTTC.